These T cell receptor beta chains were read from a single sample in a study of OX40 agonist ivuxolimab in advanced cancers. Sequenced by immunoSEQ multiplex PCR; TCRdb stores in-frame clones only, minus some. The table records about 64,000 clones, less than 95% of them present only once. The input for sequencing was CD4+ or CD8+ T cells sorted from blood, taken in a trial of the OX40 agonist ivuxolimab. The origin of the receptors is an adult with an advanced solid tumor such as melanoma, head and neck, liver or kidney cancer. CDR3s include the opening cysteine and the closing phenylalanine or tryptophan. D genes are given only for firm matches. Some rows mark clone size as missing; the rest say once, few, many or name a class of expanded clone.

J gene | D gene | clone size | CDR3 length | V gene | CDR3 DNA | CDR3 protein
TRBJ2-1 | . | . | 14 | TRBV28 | TGTGCCAGCAGTCGTCCCGGGACTGGCAATGAGCAGTTCTTC | CASSRPGTGNEQFF
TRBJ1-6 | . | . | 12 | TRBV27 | TGTGCCAGCAGTTTACGGGGGTTACCCCTCCACTTT | CASSLRGLPLHF
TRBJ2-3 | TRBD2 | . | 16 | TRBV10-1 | TGCGCCAGCCGAAGGAGGGCTAGCGGGAGCCACGATACGCAGTATTTT | CASRRRASGSHDTQYF
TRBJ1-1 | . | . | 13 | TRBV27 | TGTGCCAGCAGTCCTCACACGAACACTGAAGCTTTCTTT | CASSPHTNTEAFF
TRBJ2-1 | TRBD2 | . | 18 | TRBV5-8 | TGTGCCAGCAGCTTGGAGGGGACTAGCTCGGGGGGGCTCGGTGAGCAGTTCTTC | CASSLEGTSSGGLGEQFF
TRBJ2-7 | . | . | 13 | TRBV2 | TGTGCCAGCGGGATGGCTGAGCGTCACGAGCAGTACTTC | CASGMAERHEQYF
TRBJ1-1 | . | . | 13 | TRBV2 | TGTGCCAGCAGTGATACAGAGAACACTGAAGCTTTCTTT | CASSDTENTEAFF
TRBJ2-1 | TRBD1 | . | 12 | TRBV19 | TGTGCCAGCCGGACAGGGGGCAATGAGCAGTTCTTC | CASRTGGNEQFF
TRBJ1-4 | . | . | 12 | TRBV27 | TGTGCCAGCAGTCGGCCTAATGAAAAACTGTTTTTT | CASSRPNEKLFF
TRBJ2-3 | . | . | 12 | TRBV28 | TGTGCCAGCAGTTTTGGCCCAGATACGCAGTATTTT | CASSFGPDTQYF
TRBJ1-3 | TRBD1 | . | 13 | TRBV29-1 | TGCAGCGTTGGCGGACAGGGCGGAAACACCATATATTTT | CSVGGQGGNTIYF
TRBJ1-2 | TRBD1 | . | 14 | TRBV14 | TGTGCCAGCAGCCAAGGACAGGGGAGCTATGGCTACACCTTC | CASSQGQGSYGYTF
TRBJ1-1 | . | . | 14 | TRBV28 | TGTGCCAGCAGTTTTCGGGGTCGGAACACTGAAGCTTTCTTT | CASSFRGRNTEAFF
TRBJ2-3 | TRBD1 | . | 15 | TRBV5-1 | TGCGCCAGCAGCGGAAACAGGGGGCGTGCGGATACGCAGTATTTT | CASSGNRGRADTQYF
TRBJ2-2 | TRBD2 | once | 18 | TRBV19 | TGTGCCAGTAGCCAGGGACTAGCGGGTAATATCAATACCGGGGAGCTGTTTTTT | CASSQGLAGNINTGELFF
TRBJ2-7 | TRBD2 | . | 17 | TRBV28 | TGTGCCAGCAGTTTATCGGGCGCCGGGACTAGGAGAAACGAGCAGTACTTC | CASSLSGAGTRRNEQYF
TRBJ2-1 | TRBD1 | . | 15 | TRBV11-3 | TGTGCCAGCAGCGTTAGCCGGACAGGGAAAGGAGAGCAGTTCTTC | CASSVSRTGKGEQFF
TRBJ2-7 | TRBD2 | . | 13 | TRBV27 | TGTGCCAGCAGTTTTCAGGGAGGGTACGAGCAGTACTTC | CASSFQGGYEQYF
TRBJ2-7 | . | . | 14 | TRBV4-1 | TGCGCCAGCAGCCAAAGCCGGGTGACCCGCGAGCAGTACTTC | CASSQSRVTREQYF
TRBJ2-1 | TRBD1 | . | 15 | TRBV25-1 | TGTGCCAGCAGTCAAGGACAGGATCGCTTCAATGAGCAGTTCTTC | CASSQGQDRFNEQFF
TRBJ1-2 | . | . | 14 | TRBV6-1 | TGTGCCAGCAGTGGAGGAGATAGAACCTATGGCTACACCTTC | CASSGGDRTYGYTF
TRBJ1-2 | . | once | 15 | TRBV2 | TGTGCCAGCAGTGAAGCGCTAGGAGGAATGTATGGCTACACCTTC | CASSEALGGMYGYTF
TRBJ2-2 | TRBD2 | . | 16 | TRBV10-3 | TGTGCCATCAGTGGGTGGACTAGCGGCAACACCGGGGAGCTGTTTTTT | CAISGWTSGNTGELFF
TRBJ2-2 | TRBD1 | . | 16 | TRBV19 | TGTGCCAGTAGTCCCCGGGACAGGGGCCCGAGCGGGGAGCTGTTTTTT | CASSPRDRGPSGELFF
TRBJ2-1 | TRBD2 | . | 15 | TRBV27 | TGTGCCAGCAGTTTAGAGGGAGGGCCCTACAATGAGCAGTTCTTC | CASSLEGGPYNEQFF
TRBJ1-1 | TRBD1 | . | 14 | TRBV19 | TGTGCCAGTAGCTTATTACAGGGGTACACTGAAGCTTTCTTT | CASSLLQGYTEAFF
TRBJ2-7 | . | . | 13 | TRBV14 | TGTGCCAGCAGCCCCGACCTGGGGTTCGAGCAGTACTTC | CASSPDLGFEQYF
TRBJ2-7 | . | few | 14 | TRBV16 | TGTGCCAGCAGCCAATCGACGCGGGTAAACGAGCAGTACTTC | CASSQSTRVNEQYF
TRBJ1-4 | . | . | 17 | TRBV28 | TGTGCCAGCAGTTTATTACGGGGGCTTAGGACTAATGAAAAACTGTTTTTT | CASSLLRGLRTNEKLFF
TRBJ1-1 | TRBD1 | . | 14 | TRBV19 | TGTGCCAGTAGTGTGGGACAGGGGAGCACTGAAGCTTTCTTT | CASSVGQGSTEAFF
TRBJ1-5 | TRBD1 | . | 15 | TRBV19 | TGTGCCAGTAGTCCAACAGGGGGGAGCAATCAGCCCCAGCATTTT | CASSPTGGSNQPQHF
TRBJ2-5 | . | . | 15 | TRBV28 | TGTGCCAGCAGACGCCTGGGACTCCTCCAAGAGACCCAGTACTTC | CASRRLGLLQETQYF
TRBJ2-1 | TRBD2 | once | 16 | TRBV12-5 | TGTGCTAGTGCCCTGGGACTAGCGGGTTCCGGCAATGAGCAGTTCTTC | CASALGLAGSGNEQFF
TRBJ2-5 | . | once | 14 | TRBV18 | TGTGCCAGCTCAGCGGGTGGCGTGGGGGAGACCCAGTACTTC | CASSAGGVGETQYF
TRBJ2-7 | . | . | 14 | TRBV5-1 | TGCGCCAGCAAACCGGCACCCGACTCCTACGAGCAGTACTTC | CASKPAPDSYEQYF
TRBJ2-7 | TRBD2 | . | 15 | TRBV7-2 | TGTGCCAGCAGCGCGCAACTAGCGGGAGGGGGAGAGCAGTACTTC | CASSAQLAGGGEQYF
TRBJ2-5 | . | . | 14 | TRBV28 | TGTGCCAGCAGTTTACCAGGGTATGCGGAGACCCAGTACTTC | CASSLPGYAETQYF
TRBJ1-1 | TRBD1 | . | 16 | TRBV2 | TGTGCCAGCAGAGTAATACGACAGGGGGCGAACACTGAAGCTTTCTTT | CASRVIRQGANTEAFF
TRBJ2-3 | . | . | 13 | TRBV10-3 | TGTGCCATCGGGCCTAGAGGGACAGATACGCAGTATTTT | CAIGPRGTDTQYF
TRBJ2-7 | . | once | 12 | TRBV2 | TGTGCCAGCAGTGACGAGGCCTACGAGCAGTACTTC | CASSDEAYEQYF
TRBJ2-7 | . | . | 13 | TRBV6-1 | TGTGCCAGCAGCCATAATGAGCCCTACGAGCAGTACTTC | CASSHNEPYEQYF
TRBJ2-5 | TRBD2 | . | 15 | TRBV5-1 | TGCGCCAGCAGCAGGGGACTAACCGATAAAGAGACCCAGTACTTC | CASSRGLTDKETQYF
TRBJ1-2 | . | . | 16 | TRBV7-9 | TGTGCCAGCAGCTTACCGGCCAGGTCCAAGAGCTATGGCTACACCTTC | CASSLPARSKSYGYTF
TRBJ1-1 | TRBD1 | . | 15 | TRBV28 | TGTGCCAGCAGTTTATCTGGCAGGGGGATCGATCGAGCTTTCTTT | CASSLSGRGIDRAFF
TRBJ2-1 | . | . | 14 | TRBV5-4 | TGTGCCAGCAGCCCCCCACGTGCCTACAATGAGCAGTTCTTC | CASSPPRAYNEQFF
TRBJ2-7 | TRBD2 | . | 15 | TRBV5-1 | TGCGCCAGCAGCTTGGTAGCGGGCCCCTCCTACGAGCAGTACTTC | CASSLVAGPSYEQYF
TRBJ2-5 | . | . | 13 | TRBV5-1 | TGCGCCAGCAGCCCAGGGGAAAGAGAGACCCAGTACTTC | CASSPGERETQYF
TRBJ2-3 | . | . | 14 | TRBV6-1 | TGTGCCAGCAGTGTACCGAGGGATCCAGATACGCAGTATTTT | CASSVPRDPDTQYF
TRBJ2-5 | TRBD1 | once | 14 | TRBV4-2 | TGTGCCAGCAGCCAAGGGACAGGGGAGGAGACCCAGTACTTC | CASSQGTGEETQYF
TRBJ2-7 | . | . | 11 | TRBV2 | TGTGCCAGCACTGAGTTCTACGAGCAGTACTTC | CASTEFYEQYF